Listed below are T cell receptor beta chains from one sample, sequenced in a study of blood T cell repertoires in COVID-19. Only in-frame clones appear in the TCRdb table, and some are missing; sequencing was by immunoSEQ multiplex PCR. The data hold hundreds of thousands of clones, with approximately 90% observed a single time. The material sequenced was PBMCs or T cells enriched from blood (not recorded which). These receptors all stem from a man aged 18 to 35 who had recovered from COVID-19. CDR3s include the opening cysteine and the closing phenylalanine or tryptophan.

cdr3_aa	cdr3_length	v_call
CASSLGQPNTDTQYF	15	TRBV7-8
CASSTTWTERDTQYF	15	TRBV19
CASSLESPRGVDTQYF	16	TRBV5-1
CASSEGVIHGYGYTF	15	TRBV2
CASSLTGDSNYGYTF	15	TRBV6-2/TRBV6-3
CASSSRVAGSSGTQYF	16	TRBV5-4
CASSFAGGSTDTQYF	15	TRBV9
CASSRDPLNQPQHF	14	TRBV18
CASSWDRESGYTF	13	TRBV7-2
CASSSAGLSPLHF	13	TRBV19
CATSDAPGTGINTEAFF	17	TRBV24-1
CASSYTGTGKAGELFF	16	TRBV6-5
CASSRQPGANYGYTF	15	TRBV19
CASKNSGVLKAFF	13	TRBV6-5
CASSSPVREGHYEQYF	16	TRBV27
CASSQTVNTEAFF	13	TRBV6-5
CASSQDIGQGTYEQYF	16	TRBV14
CASSLRGTKGAGELFF	16	TRBV18
CASNRFSNQPQHF	13	TRBV12-3/TRBV12-4
CASSGTGPYEQYF	13	TRBV28
CSAVVVNEQFF	11	TRBV20-1
CASSQGQGTGELFF	14	TRBV4-2